The rows below give T cell receptor beta chains drawn from one sample of a study of identical twins. TCRdb recomputed calls from the 5' RACE reads with MiXCR, one row per CDR3 protein. The repertoire holds fewer than 500,000 distinct CDR3 sequences, with 14% as singletons. The same sample was also studied in work on yellow fever vaccine responses in identical twins.

Sequences were obtained from CD4+ T cells sorted from blood. These receptors all stem from a young woman in good health. The CDR3 runs from the conserved cysteine through the conserved F or W. The D gene is left open where the match is weak. A clone size is listed for some rows: how often the clone was seen (once, few, many), or a class if it is expanded.

TRBJ2-2	TRBV9	few	-	CASSEGGSNTGELFF	TGTGCCAGCAGCGAGGGCGGTTCGAACACCGGGGAGCTGTTTTTT
TRBJ2-7	TRBV21-1	once	-	CASTRLASRYEQYF	TGTGCCAGCACCCGACTAGCGAGTCGCTACGAGCAGTACTTC
TRBJ2-2	TRBV6-1	many	TRBD2	CAGRLAGDTGELFF	TGTGCCGGAAGACTAGCGGGAGACACCGGGGAGCTGTTTTTT
TRBJ2-1	TRBV5-4	few	TRBD2	CASSKRTSGRSEQFF	TGTGCCAGCAGCAAGAGGACTAGCGGGAGAAGTGAGCAGTTCTTC
TRBJ1-5	TRBV6-2/TRBV6-3	few	TRBD1	CASRNDRANQPQHF	TGTGCCAGCAGGAACGACAGGGCGAATCAGCCCCAGCATTTT
TRBJ2-1	TRBV20-1	few	-	CSARETRNHYNEQFF	TGCAGTGCTAGAGAAACTAGGAACCACTACAATGAGCAGTTCTTC
TRBJ2-1	TRBV28	few	-	CASSFYGENNEQFF	TGTGCCAGCAGTTTTTATGGGGAGAACAATGAGCAGTTCTTC
TRBJ2-4	TRBV6-2/TRBV6-3	few	-	CASSYGGTLAKNIQYF	TGTGCCAGCAGTTACGGGGGGACACTAGCCAAAAACATTCAGTACTTC
TRBJ2-3	TRBV5-1	few	-	CASSLVGGLPDTQYF	TGCGCCAGCAGCTTGGTCGGGGGGCTCCCGGATACGCAGTATTTT
TRBJ2-3	TRBV12-3/TRBV12-4	-	TRBD1	CASSGQGEVDTQYF	TGTGCCAGCAGTGGACAGGGGGAGGTAGATACGCAGTATTTT
TRBJ2-3	TRBV5-1	few	-	CASSLAVPTDTQYF	TGCGCCAGCAGCTTGGCCGTACCTACAGATACGCAGTATTTT
TRBJ2-2	TRBV5-1	many	-	CASSLDGSSGELFF	TGCGCCAGCAGCTTGGACGGTTCATCGGGGGAGCTGTTTTTT
TRBJ2-5	TRBV7-2	few	TRBD1	CASSASGQGETQYF	TGTGCCAGCAGCGCATCTGGACAGGGGGAGACCCAGTACTTC
TRBJ1-1	TRBV20-1	few	-	CSATDRGVNTEAFF	TGCAGTGCCACCGACCGGGGGGTGAACACTGAAGCTTTCTTT
TRBJ1-5	TRBV27	few	-	CASSYYSNQPQHF	TGTGCCAGCAGTTACTATAGCAATCAGCCCCAGCATTTT
TRBJ1-2	TRBV10-3	many	TRBD1	CATSRDREYGYTF	TGTGCCACAAGCCGGGACAGGGAATATGGCTACACCTTC
TRBJ2-2	TRBV2	many	-	CASRAIGRWSGELFF	TGTGCCAGCAGGGCAATAGGACGTTGGTCCGGGGAGCTGTTTTTT
TRBJ2-7	TRBV20-1	few	TRBD2	CSARGGLAYEQYF	TGCAGTGCTAGGGGCGGACTAGCTTACGAGCAGTACTTC
TRBJ2-3	TRBV6-1	-	-	CASSESTFTDTQYF	TGTGCCAGCAGTGAATCGACCTTCACAGATACGCAGTATTTT
TRBJ1-1	TRBV12-3/TRBV12-4	few	-	CASSRPDYPNTEAFF	TGTGCCAGCAGTCGCCCCGACTACCCGAACACTGAAGCTTTCTTT
TRBJ1-5	TRBV28	-	-	CASSSGGYSNQPQHF	TGTGCCAGCAGCTCAGGAGGCTATAGCAATCAGCCCCAGCATTTT
TRBJ2-1	TRBV12-3/TRBV12-4	-	TRBD2	CASRTGLAYNEQFF	TGTGCCAGCAGAACGGGACTAGCTTACAATGAGCAGTTCTTC
TRBJ2-3	TRBV12-3/TRBV12-4	-	TRBD1	CASSLTGGVDTQYF	TGTGCCAGCAGTTTAACAGGGGGTGTAGATACGCAGTATTTT
TRBJ1-5	TRBV6-1	few	-	CASRAPGHTRGNQPQHF	TGTGCCAGCAGGGCCCCGGGACATACTAGGGGCAATCAGCCCCAGCATTTT
TRBJ1-1	TRBV29-1	-	-	CSGLYQNTEAFF	TGCAGCGGGCTATATCAGAACACTGAAGCTTTCTTT
TRBJ2-2	TRBV2	-	-	CASRKDYTGELFF	TGTGCCAGCAGGAAGGACTACACCGGGGAGCTGTTTTTT
TRBJ2-7	TRBV3-1	-	-	CASSRNRDLSYEQYF	TGTGCCAGCAGCCGAAACAGGGACCTCTCCTACGAGCAGTACTTC